This TCR beta chain is from a study of shared clonotypes between healthy human individuals. Study findings and constraints: Among non-shared clonotypes, generation probabilities were lower than among those shared by all four donors.

Terminally differentiated effector memory CD45RA+ cells were excluded from the naive CD8 cells, which were CD45RO-negative and positively selected for CCR7. On this clone itself: Its antigen is currently unknown.

Profiling relied on immunoSEQ multiplex PCR, and the TCRdb table lists in-frame clones only, not all of them. The sample consists of about 2.1 million clones, around 95% of them appearing once. V was pared by 5 bases and J by 5 bases, with 13 bases between. Germline-derived CDR1 and CDR2 are MDHEN and SYDVKM. The CDR3 spans 14 residues. The J gene is TRBJ2-1, the V gene TRBV28, with no clear D. The receptor comes from a man aged 18 to 29 in good health. Some clones in this sample may be carry-over from other donors' samples. Material: naive CD8+ T cells from PBMCs. The CDR3 is CASSREDPHNEQFF. In DNA, the CDR3 is TGTGCCAGCAGTCGAGAGGACCCCCACAATGAGCAGTTCTTC.